This TCR beta chain was captured in a study of blood T cells in healthy people across ages. General study findings and limits: The percentage of naive T cells correlated strongly with TCR beta diversity.

As to this clonotype: Its target is not known.

Sample-barcoded 5' priming and a J-beta primer mix drove a second PCR of roughly 7 to 11 cycles. Each cDNA molecule was tagged by a template-switch adaptor that had 12 random nucleotides. One entry per CDR3 protein results from TCRdb running MiXCR on the 5' RACE reads. The table has about 620,000 distinct CDR3 sequences, roughly 21% seen once. The germline CDR1 and CDR2 sequences are LNHDA and SQIVND (reference sequence). The CDR3 extends over 14 amino acids. Trimming cost V 5 bases and J 6 bases; bases outside gene matches: 6. The chain recombines TRBV19 with TRBJ2-1; TRBD2 matches at 8 bases. Source material: blood. The receptor's source is a man aged 65 to 85 in good health. The CDR3 sequence: CASSPAGVVNEQFF. CDR3 sequence (DNA): TGTGCCAGTAGTCCAGCGGGAGTGGTCAATGAGCAGTTCTTC. Looking up the rest from reference TRBV19 and TRBJ2-1 gives the full variable domain: DGGITQSPKYLFRKEGQNVTLSCEQNLNHDAMYWYRQDPGQGLRLIYYSQIVNDFQKGDIAEGYSVSREKKESFPLTVTSAQKNPTAFYLCASSPAGVVNEQFFGPGTRLTVL.